The 20 T cell receptor beta chains below come from one sample, sequenced in a study of shared clonotypes between healthy human individuals. Only in-frame clones appear in the TCRdb table, and some are missing; sequencing was by immunoSEQ multiplex PCR. The table shows about 2,100,000 clones, with 93% occurring only once. Terminally differentiated effector memory CD45RA+ cells were excluded by CCR7 positive selection of CD45RO-negative cells. Sequenced material: naive CD8+ T cells from PBMCs. These receptors were obtained from a young man in good health. Some clones in this sample may be carry-over from other donors' samples.

The chain has TRBV4-3 and TRBJ2-3; 14 positions match TRBD2. Trimming took 0 bases from V and 5 from J; bases not matched to a gene: 4. Germline CDR1 reads LGHNA; CDR2 reads YSLEER. CDR3 length: 17 amino acids. The CDR3 is CASSQDGTSGRKDTQYF. CDR3 DNA sequence: TGCGCCAGCAGCCAAGATGGGACTAGCGGGAGAAAAGATACGCAGTATTTT.

This rearrangement joins TRBV2 to TRBJ1-2; tentative D call: TRBD1 (5 bases). Between the trimmed V and J ends, which lost 4 bases and 3 bases, there was a span of 18 bases. The CDR3 length is 16 residues. Germline V gene data show CDR1 as SNHLY and CDR2 as FYNNEI. The CDR3 protein is CASSGGRDGLDYGYTF. The CDR3 DNA sequence: TGTGCCAGCAGTGGTGGTCGGGACGGACTCGACTATGGCTACACCTTC. Variable domain in full (rest from reference TRBV2 and TRBJ1-2): EPEVTQTPSHQVTQMGQEVILRCVPISNHLYFYWYRQILGQKVEFLVSFYNNEISEKSEIFDDQFSVERPDGSNFTLKIRSTKLEDSAMYFCASSGGRDGLDYGYTFGSGTRLTVV.

The chain combines TRBV2 with TRBJ2-1, with D tentatively TRBD1 (5 bases). The germline gives CDR1 SNHLY, CDR2 FYNNEI. The CDR3 loop spans 12 amino acids. V shed 8 bases and J shed 6 bases, with 11 bases lying between them. CDR3 in amino acids: CASLNRRNEQFF. The CDR3, as DNA: TGTGCCAGCCTTAACAGGCGCAATGAGCAGTTCTTC.

The chain combines TRBV30 with TRBJ2-5; D not resolved. The DNA end is more similar to TRBJ2-7, so the J call may be wrong. The CDR3 consists of 12 residues. Germline-derived CDR1 and CDR2 are GTSNPN and SVGIG (reference sequence). The CDR3 DNA follows: TGTGCCTGGAGTGCCGGTCGATACGAGCAGTACTTC. It translates to CAWSAGRYEQYF.

This chain uses TRBV6-6 with TRBJ1-3; TRBD1 might be the D (5 bases). This CDR3 has 15 residues. Trimming removed 7 bases at V and 1 base at J, with 14 bases between. Germline CDR1 reads MNHNY; CDR2 reads SVGAGI (reference sequence). CDR3 nucleotides: TGTGCCAGCACCGCGGGTAGGGGATCTGGAAACACCATATATTTT. Amino acids: CASTAGRGSGNTIYF.

As regards this clone: At one end the junction does not follow the germline gene, possibly because of a read error. The chain has TRBV9 and TRBJ2-2; no clear D gene. Germline assignment: CDR1 SGDLS and CDR2 YYNGEE. This CDR3 region has 12 residues. Written as DNA, the CDR3 is TGTGCCAGCAGCTTGAACGCCGGGGAGCTGTTTTTT. It yields the protein CASSLNAGELFF. The entire variable domain, with the rest obtained from reference TRBV9 and TRBJ2-2, is as follows: DSGVTQTPKHLITATGQRVTLRCSPRSGDLSVYWYQQSLDQGLQFLIQYYNGEERAKGNILERFSAQQFPDLHSELNLSSLELGDSALYFCASSLNAGELFFGEGSRLTVL.

This sequence joins TRBV7-8 and TRBJ1-4; D possibly corresponds to TRBD1 (6 bases). V lost 6 bases and J 8 bases, leaving 16 bases between the germline ends. This CDR3 is 14 amino acids long. Germline values: CDR1 SGHVS, CDR2 FQNEAQ. DNA of the CDR3: TGTGCCAGCAGGGGAGGGGGTGTGGAGGAAAAACTGTTTTTT. This translates into CASRGGGVEEKLFF.

J is TRBJ2-2 and V is TRBV9, with D unresolved. In germline, CDR1 is SGDLS, CDR2 YYNGEE. The CDR3 covers 13 residues. Trimming removed 3 bases from V and 7 bases from J, with 10 bases in between. The CDR3 reads CASSAPVGGELFF. DNA of the CDR3: TGTGCCAGCAGCGCCCCGGTTGGCGGGGAGCTGTTTTTT.

This CDR3 reads CAISGVLSGGGFQNYEQYF. The CDR3 DNA reads TGTGCCATCAGTGGAGTATTGTCTGGGGGAGGCTTTCAGAATTACGAGCAGTACTTC. The chain employs TRBV10-3 and TRBJ2-7, with D maybe TRBD2 (6 bases). Germline V lookup: CDR1 ENHRY, CDR2 SYGVKD. The CDR3 spans 19 residues. The V and J ends lost 4 bases and 4 bases respectively, with 29 bases between them.

The chain combines TRBV11-1 with TRBJ1-2; no clear D. This CDR3 contains 15 residues. V gave up 4 bases and J gave up 4 bases, with 16 bases separating them. Germline lookup yields CDR1 SGHAT and CDR2 FQDESV (reference sequence). The CDR3 DNA follows: TGTGCCAGCAGCTCGACTATAACAGTTTTCTATGGCTACACCTTC. It specifies CASSSTITVFYGYTF. Variable domain in full (rest from reference TRBV11-1 and TRBJ1-2): EAEVAQSPRYKITEKSQAVAFWCDPISGHATLYWYRQILGQGPELLVQFQDESVVDDSQLPKDRFSAERLKGVDSTLKIQPAELGDSAMYLCASSSTITVFYGYTFGSGTRLTVV.

This chain connects TRBV7-9 to TRBJ2-3; 7 bases fit TRBD2. Germline CDR1 reads SEHNR; CDR2 reads FQNEAQ (reference sequence). V shed 7 bases and J 4 bases; nucleotides not matched to a gene: 11. The CDR3 is 15 residues long. The CDR3 DNA reads as TGTGCCAGCATCGATCAGCGGGATCTGCCAGATACGCAGTATTTT. It yields the protein CASIDQRDLPDTQYF.

J is TRBJ1-4 and V is TRBV13, with TRBD1 matching 8 bases. Losses at the gene ends were 4 bases for V and 0 bases for J; bases not matched to a gene: 4. CDR1 is PRHDT, CDR2 FYEKMQ, per germline (reference sequence). This CDR3 spans 16 amino acids. The CDR3 sequence is CASSSRQGPTNEKLFF. In DNA form, the CDR3 reads TGTGCCAGCAGCTCTCGACAGGGGCCAACTAATGAAAAACTGTTTTTT.

The CDR3 DNA follows: TGTGCCAGCAGTCTACGGACTAGCGGAGGGAGTGATGAGCAGTTCTTC. As protein: CASSLRTSGGSDEQFF. The chain recombines TRBV27 with TRBJ2-1, with 10 bases matching TRBD2. CDR1 is MNHEY, CDR2 SMNVEV, per germline (reference sequence). Trimming cost V 5 bases and J 8 bases; bases outside gene matches: 12. The CDR3 has 16 amino acids.

This clone has just one count. This chain uses TRBV5-1 with TRBJ2-7; D unresolved. The V gene's germline CDR1 is SGHRS and CDR2 YFSETQ. This CDR3 spans 15 amino acids. Trimming removed 1 base at V and 1 base at J, with 12 bases between. As DNA, the CDR3 is TGCGCCAGCAGCTTGATCGGCGGTTCGTCCTACGAGCAGTACTTC. Amino acid sequence: CASSLIGGSSYEQYF.

This clone has more than one count but fewer than ten. The chain combines TRBV27 with TRBJ2-7; D gene uncertain. From germline, CDR1 is MNHEY and CDR2 SMNVEV (reference sequence). The CDR3 has 14 amino acids. V was shortened by 3 bases and J by 2 bases, with 11 bases between the two germline ends. The CDR3 region is CASSFTSNPYEQYF. The DNA of the CDR3 is TGTGCCAGCAGTTTTACGAGCAACCCCTACGAGCAGTACTTC.

The chain carries TRBV19 and TRBJ1-1; no clear D gene. The V and J ends lost 6 bases and 3 bases respectively, with 14 bases between them. Germline V gene lookup returns CDR1 LNHDA and CDR2 SQIVND (reference sequence). The CDR3 runs 14 residues. CDR3 sequence reads: CASRYGEWDTEAFF. CDR3 DNA sequence: TGTGCCAGTAGGTACGGGGAATGGGACACTGAAGCTTTCTTT.

V gene TRBV11-2 combines with J gene TRBJ1-1; unclear D gene. CDR3 length: 13 amino acids. In germline, CDR1 is SGHAT, CDR2 FQNNGV. V lost 0 bases, J lost 1 base, and 3 bases lay in between. CDR3 DNA: TGTGCCAGCAGCTTAGAACCGAACACTGAAGCTTTCTTT. Translated: CASSLEPNTEAFF.

The chain couples TRBV5-1 to TRBJ2-1, with D perhaps matching TRBD2 (6 bases). Germline CDR1 is SGHRS and CDR2 is YFSETQ. The V end lost 1 base, the J end lost 8 bases, and 34 bases lay between the germline ends. The CDR3 extends over 21 amino acids. CDR3 bases: TGCGCCAGCAGCTTGATTGGATTGGACCGGCGACTAGGTCGCCCTGGGGATGAGCAGTTCTTC. This encodes CASSLIGLDRRLGRPGDEQFF.

V usage is TRBV6-6 and J usage is TRBJ1-3; D is uncertain. V lost 5 bases and J lost 0, with 14 bases in between. This CDR3 has 16 amino acids. CDR1 MNHNY and CDR2 SVGAGI come from the germline V gene (reference sequence). CDR3 sequence reads: CASSVPDEGSGNTIYF. In DNA, the CDR3 is TGTGCCAGCAGTGTACCGGATGAGGGCTCTGGAAACACCATATATTTT.

This clone was recorded once. J is TRBJ2-1 and V is TRBV6-6; the match to TRBD1 covers 12 bases. Per germline, CDR1 MNHNY and CDR2 SVGAGI (reference sequence). V was pared by 6 bases and J by 9 bases, with 6 bases of the junction left unmatched. The CDR3 contains 14 residues. CDR3: CASRAGTGGGEQFF. CDR3 nucleotides: TGTGCCAGCAGGGCCGGGACAGGGGGCGGTGAGCAGTTCTTC.